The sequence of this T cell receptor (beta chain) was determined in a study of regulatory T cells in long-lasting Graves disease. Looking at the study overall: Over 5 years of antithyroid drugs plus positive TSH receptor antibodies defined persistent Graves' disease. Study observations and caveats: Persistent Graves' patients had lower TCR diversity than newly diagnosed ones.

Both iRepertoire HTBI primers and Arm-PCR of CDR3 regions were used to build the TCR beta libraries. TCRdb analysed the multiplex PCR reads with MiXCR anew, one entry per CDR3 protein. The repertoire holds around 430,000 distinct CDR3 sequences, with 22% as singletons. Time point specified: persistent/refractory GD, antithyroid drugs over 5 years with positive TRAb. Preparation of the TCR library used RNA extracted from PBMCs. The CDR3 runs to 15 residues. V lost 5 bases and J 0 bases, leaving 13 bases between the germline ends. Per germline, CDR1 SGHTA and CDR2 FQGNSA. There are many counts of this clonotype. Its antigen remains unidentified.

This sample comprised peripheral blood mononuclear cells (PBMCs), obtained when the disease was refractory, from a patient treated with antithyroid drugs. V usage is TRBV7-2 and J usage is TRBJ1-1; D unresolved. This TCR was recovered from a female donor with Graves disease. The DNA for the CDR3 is TGTGCCAGCAGCCCGCCGGGCCGCGTGAACACTGAAGCTTTCTTT. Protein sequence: CASSPPGRVNTEAFF.